A single sample is the source of the 17 T cell receptor beta chains below, sequenced in a study of early T cells in non-severe SARS-CoV-2 infection. One entry per CDR3 protein results from TCRdb running MiXCR on the 5' RACE reads. The top ten hold roughly 8.4% of the sample, which has tens of thousands of distinct CDR3 sequences, roughly 6% seen once. The specimen sequenced was whole blood. All receptors derive from an adult who was a healthcare worker with PCR-confirmed SARS-CoV-2 infection or an uninfected control (not recorded which).

The V call is TRBV5-1, the J call TRBJ2-2; 8 bases fit TRBD1. The germline V gene has CDR1 SGHRS and CDR2 YFSETQ. With 1 base clipped from V and 5 bases from J, the junction kept 4 bases outside the gene matches. This CDR3 has 15 residues. The CDR3 loop is CASSLSGGRTGELFF. The DNA for the CDR3 is TGCGCCAGCAGCTTGTCAGGGGGCAGGACCGGGGAGCTGTTTTTT.

This clonotype was detected ten times or more. V gene TRBV29-1 combines with J gene TRBJ1-2; D may be TRBD1 (5 bases). Looked up from germline, CDR1 is SQVTM and CDR2 is ANQGSEA. Trimming removed 1 base at V and 7 bases at J, with 16 bases between. CDR3 length equals 14 residues. Here the CDR3 DNA reads TGCAGCGTTGAAGCCCGTGTCAGGGCAGGTGGCTACACCTTC. Translating gives CSVEARVRAGGYTF.

V usage is TRBV19 and J usage is TRBJ2-1; a possible D gene is TRBD1 (6 bases). In germline, CDR1 is LNHDA, CDR2 SQIVND (reference sequence). The ends were cut back, 2 bases at V and 9 bases at J, with 14 bases in the middle. The CDR3 length is 14 residues. CDR3 bases: TGTGCCAGTAGTATATCAGGGGTTGAAGGTGAGCAGTTCTTC. It yields the protein CASSISGVEGEQFF.

The gene calls are TRBV27 and TRBJ1-5, with unresolved D. The V gene's germline CDR1 is MNHEY and CDR2 SMNVEV (reference sequence). V was pared by 3 bases and J by 7 bases, with 10 bases between. The CDR3 has 13 residues. CDR3 loop: CASSFAVEQPQHF. The CDR3, as DNA: TGTGCCAGCAGTTTTGCCGTGGAACAGCCCCAGCATTTT.

This clonotype was recorded at least ten times. The CDR3 here is CASKRQTHSYNEQFF. CDR3 nucleotide sequence: TGTGCCAGCAAAAGACAGACACATTCCTACAATGAGCAGTTCTTC. This rearrangement joins TRBV11-2 to TRBJ2-1, with TRBD1 as a possible D gene (5 bases). CDR1 SGHAT and CDR2 FQNNGV come from the germline V gene. Trimming stripped 7 bases from V and 1 base from J, with 14 bases between. The CDR3 consists of 15 residues.

This clonotype has at least ten counts. This chain uses TRBV20-1 with TRBJ1-5, with D hard to call. Germline CDR1 reads DFQATT; CDR2 reads SNEGSKA (reference sequence). This CDR3 spans 13 amino acids. Deletions cut 3 bases from V and 4 bases from J, with 10 bases between. The CDR3 DNA follows: TGCAGTGCTAGTACGGCTCCTAATCAGCCCCAGCATTTT. Translating gives CSASTAPNQPQHF.

The CDR3 is CASSIVRSGEQFF. The CDR3 region has the DNA TGTGCCAGTAGTATAGTCCGTTCCGGTGAGCAGTTCTTC. V gene TRBV19 combines with J gene TRBJ2-1; D unresolved. CDR3 size: 13 residues. Germline CDR1 and CDR2: LNHDA and SQIVND (reference sequence). Trimming shortened V by 1 base and J by 9 bases, and 10 bases separated the two germline ends.

The chain recombines TRBV4-3 with TRBJ2-7; a possible D gene is TRBD2 (6 bases). V lost 4 bases and J lost 6, with 19 bases in between. The CDR3 loop spans 15 amino acids. The germline V gene has CDR1 LGHNA and CDR2 YSLEER. The CDR3: CASSPGTALGGEQYF. In DNA form, the CDR3 reads TGCGCCAGCAGCCCTGGGACTGCCCTCGGTGGCGAGCAGTACTTC.

The V call is TRBV4-2, the J call TRBJ2-3, with 11 bases that match TRBD2. Germline V CDR1 and CDR2: LGHNA, YNFKEQ. The junction had 9 bases not matched to a gene; V was cut back by 0 bases and J by 7 bases. The CDR3 contains 17 residues. CDR3 loop: CASSQEPLAGGGNTQYF. The CDR3, as DNA: TGTGCCAGCAGCCAAGAACCCCTAGCGGGAGGAGGGAATACGCAGTATTTT.

This clonotype was seen repeatedly, ten times or more. This chain links TRBV10-3 with TRBJ1-1; 7 bases are shared with TRBD1. The V gene end was trimmed by 5 bases and the J gene end by 2 bases; junction bases not matched to a gene: 5. Per the germline V gene, CDR1 is ENHRY and CDR2 is SYGVKD. The CDR3 consists of 14 residues. The CDR3 nucleotides are TGTGCCATCAGTCGTACAGGGGTCAACACTGAAGCTTTCTTT. Its translation is CAISRTGVNTEAFF.

In this sample, this clonotype turned up many times. The J gene is TRBJ2-1, the V gene TRBV3-1, with D possibly TRBD2 on 6 matching bases. The CDR3 sequence is 16 residues long. Germline CDR1 LGHDT, CDR2 YNNKEL (reference sequence). The ends were cut back, 2 bases at V and 9 bases at J, with 20 bases in the middle. CDR3 nucleotides: TGTGCCAGCAGCCAAAGTAGCGGACCCTCGAGAGGTGAGCAGTTCTTC. Protein sequence: CASSQSSGPSRGEQFF.

The CDR3 DNA is TGTGCCAGCAGCCGCCGACAGGGAAGAACTGAAGCTTTCTTT. Its protein product is CASSRRQGRTEAFF. This chain uses TRBV11-2 with TRBJ1-1; 7 nucleotides agree with TRBD1. Germline loops: CDR1 SGHAT, CDR2 FQNNGV. Trimming removed 5 bases from V and 5 bases from J; junction bases left unmatched: 8. CDR3 length: 14 residues.

This clonotype was detected many times. This chain joins TRBV20-1 and TRBJ1-6, with a tentative D call TRBD1 (5 bases). The CDR3 is 16 amino acids. The V gene's germline CDR1 is DFQATT and CDR2 SNEGSKA (reference sequence). The ends were cut back, 2 bases at V and 4 bases at J, with 15 bases in the middle. The CDR3 bases are TGCAGTGCTAGACCTTTGCAGGGCTCATATAATTCACCCCTCCACTTT. Protein product: CSARPLQGSYNSPLHF.

V is TRBV5-6 and J is TRBJ1-6, with 9 bases that match TRBD1. The CDR3 runs to 14 residues. Germline CDR1 and CDR2: SGHDT and YYEEEE. V trimming: 2 bases; J trimming: 8 bases; junction bases outside the gene matches: 2. CDR3 sequence: CASSLQGADSPLHF. In DNA form, the CDR3 reads TGTGCCAGCAGCTTACAGGGGGCGGATTCACCCCTCCACTTT.

This clonotype was seen many times. V gene TRBV10-2 combines with J gene TRBJ1-1, with 7 bases identical to TRBD1. From germline, CDR1 is WSHSY and CDR2 SAAADI. The trim removed 6 bases at V and 7 bases at J, leaving 2 bases unmatched. The CDR3 has 11 residues. The CDR3 DNA is TGCGCCAGCAGCCGGGACAGTGAAGCTTTCTTT. Translation: CASSRDSEAFF.

The V and J genes are TRBV18 and TRBJ2-7, with 10 nucleotides matching TRBD2. The CDR3 is made up of 15 amino acids. Germline lookup yields CDR1 KGHSH and CDR2 LQKENI. The junction had 6 bases not matched to a gene; V was cut back by 4 bases and J by 3 bases. The CDR3 loop reads CASSRASGSVYEQYF. Written as DNA, the CDR3 is TGTGCCAGCTCACGGGCTAGCGGGAGTGTCTACGAGCAGTACTTC.

The chain joins TRBV5-5 to TRBJ1-4; D uncertain. The germline V and J ends were trimmed by 3 bases and 3 bases, with 12 bases remaining between them. Germline CDR1 SGHKS, CDR2 YYEKEE (reference sequence). The CDR3 length is 15 residues. Here the CDR3 DNA reads TGTGCCAGCAGCTCCCACCTGCAGGCTAATGAAAAACTGTTTTTT. Protein sequence: CASSSHLQANEKLFF.